This TCR beta chain was recorded in a study of T cell repertoires in cytomegalovirus infection. Whole-study context: Indications of both CMV infection and matching HLA type were provided by public TCR beta signatures.

Points from the study as a whole: People with CMV and the relevant HLA were identified by cumulative public TCR beta family frequency. Within the response measured ex vivo, HLA-C-restricted CMV-specific TCR beta clonotypes were dominant.

Remarks on this clonotype: Its target is not known. Because it lacks the conserved phenylalanine or tryptophan at the end, this CDR3 is likely a read error.

TCRdb fed the reads into MiXCR, producing one record per CDR3 protein. The sample lists about 60,000 distinct CDR3 sequences, 33% occurring once. The sequence came from a human donor in good health (CMV status not recorded). Some clones in this sample may be carry-over from other donors' samples. The sequencing input was PBMCs, sequenced either directly or after in vitro stimulation (not recorded which).

CDR3 bases: TGTGCCAGCAGCTTACGCGGGAGGGTCACCGGGGAGCTGTTTTCT. This encodes CASSLRGRVTGELFS. This chain connects TRBV7-2 to TRBJ2-2; 9 bases are a match to TRBD2. Per germline, CDR1 SGHTA and CDR2 FQGNSA. The CDR3 has 15 amino acids. V dropped 2 bases and J dropped 4; count of bases not matched to a gene: 2.